Below, 5 T cell receptor beta chains from the same sample are listed, as sequenced in a study of CD8+CD57+ T cells in acquired aplastic anemia (dated by TCRdb to the late 2010s). Sequencing was carried out with an Illumina HiSeq 2000. Genomic DNA was used as template for profiling of TCR beta VDJ combinations and CDR3 sequences. The public reads were run again by TCRdb, first through fastp at Q25 and then through MiXCR, and only productive beta chains were kept. Merged by CDR3 protein, the rows form single entries marked with the most common genes and DNA. This sample comprises around 400,000 distinct CDR3 sequences, approximately 70% of them detected only once. The top ten clones comprise more than 3.5% of the sample. Specimen: sorted CD4+, CD8+, or CD8+CD57+ T cells (not recorded which) from PBMCs. The receptors come from a human donor in good health, serving as a control.

To note about this clonotype: A much bigger clone sits one base away, suggesting this may be a read error. CDR3 bases: TGTGCCAGCAGCCCAAGACGGGGGGCGCGGGAGACCCAGTACTTC. This gives the protein CASSPRRGARETQYF. The V call is TRBV7-3, the J call TRBJ2-5; the D gene is possibly TRBD2 (7 bases). Germline V gene sequence: CDR1 SGHTA, CDR2 FQGTGA. V shed 5 bases and J shed 5 bases, with 18 bases lying between them. The CDR3 extends over 15 amino acids. The full variable domain, completed using reference TRBV7-3 and TRBJ2-5, is GAGVSQTPSNKVTEKGKYVELRCDPISGHTALYWYRQSLGQGPEFLIYFQGTGAADDSGLPNDRFFAVRPEGSVSTLKIQRTERGDSAVYLCASSPRRGARETQYFGPGTRLLVL.

This chain joins TRBV5-1 and TRBJ1-6, with D unresolved. Germline V gene data show CDR1 as SGHRS and CDR2 as YFSETQ. The CDR3 extends over 13 amino acids. V lost 4 bases to trimming and J lost 13 bases, with 15 bases between them. CDR3 in amino acids: CASSPATKSPLHF. In DNA, the CDR3 is TGCGCCAGCAGCCCCGCGACAAAATCCCCCCTCCACTTT.

The V gene is TRBV11-3, the J gene TRBJ2-7; no clear D. This CDR3 spans 13 amino acids. The ends were cut back, 8 bases at V and 2 bases at J, with 13 bases in the middle. Germline CDR1 and CDR2: SGHNT and YENEEA. CDR3 in DNA: TGTGCCAGCGGCCGAGACCCCACCTACGAGCAGTACTTC. Amino acids: CASGRDPTYEQYF.

The chain has TRBV20-1 and TRBJ2-3; 10 bases map to TRBD2. CDR3 length: 14 amino acids. After removal of 3 bases from V and 7 bases from J, the junction contained 7 bases not matched to a gene. Germline-derived CDR1 and CDR2 are DFQATT and SNEGSKA (reference sequence). The CDR3 nucleotides are TGCAGTGCTAGGGAGCGGGGGGGATTATATACGCAGTATTTT. Its protein is CSARERGGLYTQYF.

This clonotype was observed at least ten times. V and J are TRBV20-1 and TRBJ1-1, with no clear D. The CDR3 runs to 13 residues. Trimming stripped 3 bases from V and 1 base from J, with 9 bases between. Germline V gives CDR1 DFQATT, CDR2 SNEGSKA (reference sequence). Here the CDR3 DNA reads TGCAGTGCTAGGCGACCGGAGAACACTGAAGCTTTCTTT. Amino acid sequence: CSARRPENTEAFF.